This T cell receptor beta chain was captured in a study of T-cell memory formation after mild COVID-19. Overall study context: TCR clusters largely stayed donor specific.

MiXCR, run by TCRdb on the 5' RACE reads, gives a single entry per CDR3 protein. Among about 270,000 distinct CDR3 sequences, about 16% were seen once, and the ten largest hold approximately 23%. Study results and limitations: Researchers could not confirm that second-wave clones peaking on day 37 targeted SARS-CoV-2. Clones that contracted clustered mainly in CM and EM if CD4+ and in EMRA if CD8+.

Worth noting for this clonotype: Its cognate antigen is unknown.

V shed 5 bases, J shed 2 bases, and the junction held 6 bases outside the gene matches. This CDR3 has 15 residues. Germline CDR1 is WSHSY and CDR2 is SAAADI. J is TRBJ2-7 and V is TRBV10-2; TRBD1 aligns across 10 bases. This clonotype was obtained from a man aged 18 to 35 who had mild COVID-19 (a few samples of this study predate the infection). Cell type and time point are not known. The specimen sequenced was PBMCs or a T cell subset sorted from them (not recorded which). The CDR3 DNA follows: TGCGCCAGCAGTCCAAGACAGGGGGCGGCCTACGAGCAGTACTTC. Translating gives CASSPRQGAAYEQYF.